This TCR beta chain was profiled in a study of cytomegalovirus exposure and HLA in healthy donors. Germline V gene data show CDR1 as MNHNS and CDR2 as SASEGT. The CDR3 sequence is 14 residues long. V dropped 3 bases and J dropped 5 bases, with 14 bases sitting between them. The PCR had 60 Vbeta and 13 Jbeta primers. Only in-frame clones appear in the TCRdb table, and some are missing; sequencing was by immunoSEQ multiplex PCR. Of 100,000 to 150,000 clones listed, 75% to 90% are singletons. The TCR was taken from a man aged 25-40 years in good health and CMV-seropositive. The rearrangement uses TRBV6-1 and TRBJ2-7; D is perhaps TRBD1 (6 bases). Sequencing was performed on PBMCs. In DNA form, the CDR3 reads TGTGCCAGCAGTGACTCCACAGGGATCGACGAGCAGTACTTC. Its protein product is CASSDSTGIDEQYF.